In this sample, the clone carrying this T cell receptor beta chain turned up a few times. This record comes from a study of T cells in Graves' hyperthyroidism and ophthalmopathy. Amplified regions were TCR beta CDR3 sequences from RNA transcripts. With the HTBI primer set, the TCR CDR3 went through a first round of RT-PCR. TCRdb recomputed calls from the multiplex PCR reads with MiXCR, one row per CDR3 protein. This sample has 700,000 or so distinct CDR3 sequences; 16% occur once, and the top ten carry approximately 8.4%. Hyperthyroidism, newly diagnosed and lasting under 2 months, affected patients aged 18 to 65. This sequence originates from a young man with Graves' hyperthyroidism. The specimen was blood.

The CDR3 is CASIRDRRFNQPQHF. CDR3 coding DNA: TGTGCCAGCATTCGGGACCGTCGATTCAATCAGCCCCAGCATTTT. The J gene is TRBJ1-5, the V gene TRBV28, with D possibly being TRBD1 (5 bases). V lost 7 bases to trimming and J lost 3 bases, with 16 bases between them. Germline V gene lookup returns CDR1 MDHEN and CDR2 SYDVKM. The CDR3 totals 15 residues.